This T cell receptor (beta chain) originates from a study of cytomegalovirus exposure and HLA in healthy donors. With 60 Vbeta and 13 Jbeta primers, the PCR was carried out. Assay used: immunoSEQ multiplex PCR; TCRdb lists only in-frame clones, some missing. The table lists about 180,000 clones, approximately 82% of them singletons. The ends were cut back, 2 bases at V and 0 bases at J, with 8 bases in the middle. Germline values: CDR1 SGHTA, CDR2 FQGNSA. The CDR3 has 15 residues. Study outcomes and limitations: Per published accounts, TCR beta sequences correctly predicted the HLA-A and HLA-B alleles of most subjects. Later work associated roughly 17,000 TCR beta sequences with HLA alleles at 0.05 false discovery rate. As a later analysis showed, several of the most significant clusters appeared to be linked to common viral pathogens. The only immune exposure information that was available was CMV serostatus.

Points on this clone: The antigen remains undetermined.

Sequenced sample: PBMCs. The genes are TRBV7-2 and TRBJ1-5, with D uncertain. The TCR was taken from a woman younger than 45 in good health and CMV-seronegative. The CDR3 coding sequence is TGTGCCAGCAGCTTAAGCGGATATAGCAATCAGCCCCAGCATTTT. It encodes CASSLSGYSNQPQHF.